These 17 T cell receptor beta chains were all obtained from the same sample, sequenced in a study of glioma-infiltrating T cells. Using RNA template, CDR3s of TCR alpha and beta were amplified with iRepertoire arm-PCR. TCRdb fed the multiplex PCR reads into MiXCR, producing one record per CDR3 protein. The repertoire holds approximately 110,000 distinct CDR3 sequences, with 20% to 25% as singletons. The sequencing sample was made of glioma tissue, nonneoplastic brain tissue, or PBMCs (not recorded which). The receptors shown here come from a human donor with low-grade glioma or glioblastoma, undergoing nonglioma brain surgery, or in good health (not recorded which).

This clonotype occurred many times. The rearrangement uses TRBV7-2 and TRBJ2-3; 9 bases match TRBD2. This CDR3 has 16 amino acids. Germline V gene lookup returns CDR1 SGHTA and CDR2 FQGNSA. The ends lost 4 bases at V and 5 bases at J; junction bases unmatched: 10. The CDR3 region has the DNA TGTGCCAGCAGCTCTGCTAGCGGGACAGAAGGAGATACGCAGTATTTT. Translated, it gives CASSSASGTEGDTQYF.

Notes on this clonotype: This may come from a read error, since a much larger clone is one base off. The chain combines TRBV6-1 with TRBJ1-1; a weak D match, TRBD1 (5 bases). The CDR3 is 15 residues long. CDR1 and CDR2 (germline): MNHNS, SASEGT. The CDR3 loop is CASTPGRPMNTEASF. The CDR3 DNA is TGTGCCAGCACTCCGGGGCGACCTATGAACACTGAAGCTTCCTTT.

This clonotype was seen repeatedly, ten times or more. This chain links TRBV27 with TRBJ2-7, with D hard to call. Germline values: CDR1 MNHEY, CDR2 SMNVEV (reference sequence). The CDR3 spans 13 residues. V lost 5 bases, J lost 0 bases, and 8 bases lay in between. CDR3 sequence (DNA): TGTGCCAGCAGTCCGTTTGGCTCCTACGAGCAGTACTTC. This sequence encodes CASSPFGSYEQYF.

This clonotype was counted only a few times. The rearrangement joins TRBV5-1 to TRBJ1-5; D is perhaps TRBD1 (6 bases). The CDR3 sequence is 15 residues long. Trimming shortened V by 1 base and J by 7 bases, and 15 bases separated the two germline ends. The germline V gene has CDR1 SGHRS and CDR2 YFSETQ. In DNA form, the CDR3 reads TGCGCCAGCAGCTTGACGGGGGCGCACGAACAGCCCCAGCATTTT. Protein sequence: CASSLTGAHEQPQHF.

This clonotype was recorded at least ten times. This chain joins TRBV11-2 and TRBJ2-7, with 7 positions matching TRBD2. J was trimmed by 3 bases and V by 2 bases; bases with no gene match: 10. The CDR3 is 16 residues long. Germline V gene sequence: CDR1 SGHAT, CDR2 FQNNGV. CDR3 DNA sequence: TGTGCCAGCAGCTTAACTTCGGCGGGAGCCAGCTACGAGCAGTACTTC. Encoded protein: CASSLTSAGASYEQYF.

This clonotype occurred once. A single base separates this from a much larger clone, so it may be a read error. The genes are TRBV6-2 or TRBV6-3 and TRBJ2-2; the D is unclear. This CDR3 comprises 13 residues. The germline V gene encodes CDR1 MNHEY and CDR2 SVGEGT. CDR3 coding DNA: TGTGCCAGCATTTACACTTTGTCCGGGGAGCTGTTTTTT. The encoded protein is CASIYTLSGELFF.

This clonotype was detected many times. The DNA for the CDR3 is TGTGCCAGCAGCCCCGACTCCGTAGCGGCCAATGAGCAGTTCTTC. Protein sequence: CASSPDSVAANEQFF. The chain uses TRBV3-1 and TRBJ2-1; TRBD2 might be the D (6 bases). This CDR3 region has 15 residues. The V gene lost 4 bases and the J gene lost 6 bases, with 16 bases spanning the gap. Germline V CDR1 and CDR2: LGHDT, YNNKEL (reference sequence).

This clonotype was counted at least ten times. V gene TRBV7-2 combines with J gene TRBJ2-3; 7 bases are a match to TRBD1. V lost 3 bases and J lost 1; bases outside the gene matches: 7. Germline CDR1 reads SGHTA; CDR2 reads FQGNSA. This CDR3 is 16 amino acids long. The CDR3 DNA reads TGTGCCAGCAGCTTGGGACAGTCCCGGGGCACAGATACGCAGTATTTT. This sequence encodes CASSLGQSRGTDTQYF. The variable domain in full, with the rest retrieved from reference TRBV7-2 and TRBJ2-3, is GAGVSQSPSNKVTEKGKDVELRCDPISGHTALYWYRQSLGQGLEFLIYFQGNSAPDKSGLPSDRFSAERTGGSVSTLTIQRTQQEDSAVYLCASSLGQSRGTDTQYFGPGTRLTVL.

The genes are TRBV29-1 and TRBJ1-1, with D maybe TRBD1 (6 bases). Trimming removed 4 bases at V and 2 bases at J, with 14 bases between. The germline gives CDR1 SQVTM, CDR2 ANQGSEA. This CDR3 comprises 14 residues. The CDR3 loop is CSVGLTGKNTEAFF. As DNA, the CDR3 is TGCAGCGTTGGGTTAACAGGGAAAAACACTGAAGCTTTCTTT. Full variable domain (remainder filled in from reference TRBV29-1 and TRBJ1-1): SAVISQKPSRDICQRGTSLTIQCQVDSQVTMMFWYRQQPGQSLTLIATANQGSEATYESGFVIDKFPISRPNLTFSTLTVSNMSPEDSSIYLCSVGLTGKNTEAFFGQGTRLTVV.

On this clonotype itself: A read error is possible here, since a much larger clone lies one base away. The CDR3 spells CTSSAEGPLLPYEQYF. The CDR3 region has the DNA TGTACCAGCAGCGCCGAGGGGCCACTATTACCCTACGAGCAGTACTTC. The V call is TRBV28, the J call TRBJ2-7; D is tentatively TRBD1 or TRBD2 (5 bases each). The CDR3 is 16 amino acids. Germline lookup yields CDR1 MDHEN and CDR2 SYDVKM.

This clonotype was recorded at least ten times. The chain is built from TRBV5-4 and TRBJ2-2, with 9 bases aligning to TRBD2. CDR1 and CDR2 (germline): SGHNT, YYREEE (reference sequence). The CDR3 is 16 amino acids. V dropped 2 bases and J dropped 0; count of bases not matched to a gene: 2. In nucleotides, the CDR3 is TGTGCCAGCAGCTTCCAGCGGGGGGCGAACACCGGGGAGCTGTTTTTT. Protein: CASSFQRGANTGELFF.

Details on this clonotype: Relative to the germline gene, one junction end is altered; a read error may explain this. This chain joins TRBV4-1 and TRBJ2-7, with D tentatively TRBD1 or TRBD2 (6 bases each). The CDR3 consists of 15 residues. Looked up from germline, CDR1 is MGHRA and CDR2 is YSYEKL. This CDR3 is CARRPARGPGGAQSF. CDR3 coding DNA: TGCGCCCGCCGCCCCGCTCGCGGGCCCGGGGGCGCGCAGTCCTTC.

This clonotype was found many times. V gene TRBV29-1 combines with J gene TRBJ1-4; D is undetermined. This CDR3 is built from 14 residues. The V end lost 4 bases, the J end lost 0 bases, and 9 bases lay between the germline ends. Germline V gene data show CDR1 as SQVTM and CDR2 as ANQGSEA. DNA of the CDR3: TGCAGCGTTGGGAGCAGTTCAACTAATGAAAAACTGTTTTTT. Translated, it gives CSVGSSSTNEKLFF.

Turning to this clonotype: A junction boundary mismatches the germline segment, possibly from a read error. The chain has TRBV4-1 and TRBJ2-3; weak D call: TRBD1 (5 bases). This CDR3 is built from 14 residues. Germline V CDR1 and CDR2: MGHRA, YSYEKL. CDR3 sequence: CASSQELRTGTQYF. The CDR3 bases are TGCGCCAGCAGCCAGGAGTTACGCACAGGTACGCAGTATTTT.

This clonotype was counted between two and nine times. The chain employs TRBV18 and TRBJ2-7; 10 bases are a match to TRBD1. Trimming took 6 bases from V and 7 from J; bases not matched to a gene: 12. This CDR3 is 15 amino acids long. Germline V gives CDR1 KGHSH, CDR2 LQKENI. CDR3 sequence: CASSASGTGAGEQYF. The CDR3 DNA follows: TGTGCCAGCTCCGCTTCCGGGACAGGGGCAGGTGAGCAGTACTTC.

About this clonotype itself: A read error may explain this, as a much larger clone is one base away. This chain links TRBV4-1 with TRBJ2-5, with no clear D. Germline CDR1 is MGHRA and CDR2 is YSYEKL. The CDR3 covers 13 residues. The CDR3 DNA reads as TGCGACAGCAGCCTAACCCGACAAGAGACCCAGTACTTC. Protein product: CDSSLTRQETQYF.

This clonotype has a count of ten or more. This CDR3 reads CASSQGRQSTDTQYF. The CDR3 bases are TGCGCCAGCAGCCAAGGTCGACAGAGCACAGATACGCAGTATTTT. The rearrangement links TRBV4-3 to TRBJ2-3, with D perhaps matching TRBD1 (5 bases). Trimming cost V 1 base and J 0 bases, with 8 bases left between them. The CDR3 loop spans 15 amino acids. Germline CDR1 and CDR2: LGHNA and YSLEER.